Here is one TCR beta chain with its context. The read terminates 3 residues ahead of where the CDR3 ends, so the germline J gene completes it. This entry is derived from a study of T cells in women clearing cervical HPV infection. TCRdb's table, derived via immunoSEQ multiplex PCR, lists solely in-frame clones and lacks some. The sample includes more than 30,000 clones. Germline assignment: CDR1 SEHNR and CDR2 FQNEAQ (reference sequence). The CDR3 extends over 15 amino acids. The source is a woman aged 18-70 years with a cervical HPV16 infection that either progressed to CIN3+ or cleared (not recorded which). The V gene is TRBV7-9, the J gene TRBJ1-2; D is undetermined. Sequencing used blood buffy coat. CDR3 DNA (partial): TGTGCCAGCAGAGAAAATAGCGGGAGAGGGAATGAC. As protein: CASRENSGRGND. The complete CDR3 sequence is CASRENSGRGNDYTF. The whole variable domain, remainder taken from reference TRBV7-9 and TRBJ1-2, is DTGVSQNPRHKITKRGQNVTFRCDPISEHNRLYWYRQTLGQGPEFLTYFQNEAQLEKSRLLSDRFSAERPKGSFSTLEIQRTEQGDSAMYLCASRENSGRGNDYTFGSGTRLTVV.